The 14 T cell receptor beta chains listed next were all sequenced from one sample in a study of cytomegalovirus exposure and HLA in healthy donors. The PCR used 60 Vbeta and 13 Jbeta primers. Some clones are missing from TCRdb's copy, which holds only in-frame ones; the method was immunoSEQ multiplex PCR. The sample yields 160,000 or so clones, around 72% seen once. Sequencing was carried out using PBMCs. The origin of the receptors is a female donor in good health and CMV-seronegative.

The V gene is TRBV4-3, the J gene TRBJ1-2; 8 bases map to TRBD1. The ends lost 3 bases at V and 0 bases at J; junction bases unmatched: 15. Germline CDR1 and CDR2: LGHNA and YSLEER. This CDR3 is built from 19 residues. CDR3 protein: CASSQGGTGAPSSNYGYTF. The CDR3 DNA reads TGCGCCAGCAGCCAGGGCGGGACAGGAGCACCCAGTTCTAACTATGGCTACACCTTC.

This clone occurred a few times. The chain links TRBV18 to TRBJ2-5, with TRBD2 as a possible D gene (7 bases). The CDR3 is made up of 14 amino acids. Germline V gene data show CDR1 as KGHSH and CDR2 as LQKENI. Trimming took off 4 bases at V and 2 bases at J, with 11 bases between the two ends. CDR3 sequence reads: CASSQGGSQETQYF. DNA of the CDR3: TGTGCCAGCTCACAGGGGGGGTCGCAAGAGACCCAGTACTTC.

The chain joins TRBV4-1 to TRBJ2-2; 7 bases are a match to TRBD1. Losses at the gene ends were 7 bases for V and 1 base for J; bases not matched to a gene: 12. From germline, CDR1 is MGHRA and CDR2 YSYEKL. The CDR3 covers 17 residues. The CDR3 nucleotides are TGCGCCAGCATGGATTTAGAATGGGACAGGAACACCGGGGAGCTGTTTTTT. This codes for CASMDLEWDRNTGELFF.

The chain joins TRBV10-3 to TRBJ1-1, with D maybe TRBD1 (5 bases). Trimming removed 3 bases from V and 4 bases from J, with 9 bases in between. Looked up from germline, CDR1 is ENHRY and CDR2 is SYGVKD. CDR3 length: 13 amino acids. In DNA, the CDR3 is TGTGCCATCAGTGAACAGGCCGCCACTGAAGCTTTCTTT. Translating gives CAISEQAATEAFF.

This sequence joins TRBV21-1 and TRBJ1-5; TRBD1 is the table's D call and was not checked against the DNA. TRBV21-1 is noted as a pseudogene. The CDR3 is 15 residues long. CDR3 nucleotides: TGTGCCAGCAGCGAGACATGTGGGAGCAATCAGCCCCAGCATTTT. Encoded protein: CASSETCGSNQPQHF.

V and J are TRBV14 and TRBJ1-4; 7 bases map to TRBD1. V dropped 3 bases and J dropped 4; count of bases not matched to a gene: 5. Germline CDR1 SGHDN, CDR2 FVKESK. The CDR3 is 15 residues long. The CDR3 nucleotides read TGTGCCAGCAGCCAGGGGACAGCAATTAATGAAAAACTGTTTTTT. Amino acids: CASSQGTAINEKLFF.

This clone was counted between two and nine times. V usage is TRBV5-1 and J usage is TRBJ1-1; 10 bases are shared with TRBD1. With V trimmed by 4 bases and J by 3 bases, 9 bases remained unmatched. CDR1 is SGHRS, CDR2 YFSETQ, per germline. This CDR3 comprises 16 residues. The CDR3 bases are TGCGCCAGCAGCACGGGCCGACAGGGGGCCTACACTGAAGCTTTCTTT. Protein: CASSTGRQGAYTEAFF.

The CDR3 sequence is CASSPGQGPNYGYTF. In DNA form, the CDR3 reads TGCGCCAGCAGCCCGGGACAGGGCCCCAACTATGGCTACACCTTC. The chain is built from TRBV5-1 and TRBJ1-2, with TRBD1 matching 9 bases. From germline, CDR1 is SGHRS and CDR2 YFSETQ. This CDR3 has 15 amino acids. J lost 2 bases, V lost 4 bases, and 6 bases had no gene match.

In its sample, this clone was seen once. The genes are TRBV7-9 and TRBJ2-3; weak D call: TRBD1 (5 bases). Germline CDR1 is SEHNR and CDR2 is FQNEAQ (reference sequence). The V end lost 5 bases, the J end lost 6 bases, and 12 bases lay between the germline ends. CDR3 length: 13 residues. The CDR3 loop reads CASSPGLGDTQYF. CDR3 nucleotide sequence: TGTGCCAGCAGCCCAGGGCTAGGCGATACGCAGTATTTT.

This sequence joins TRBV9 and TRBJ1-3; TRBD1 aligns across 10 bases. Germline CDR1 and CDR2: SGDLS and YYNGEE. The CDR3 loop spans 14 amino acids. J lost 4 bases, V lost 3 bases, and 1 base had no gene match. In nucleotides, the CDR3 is TGTGCCAGCAGCGCGGACAGGGGGGGAAACACCATATATTTT. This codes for CASSADRGGNTIYF.

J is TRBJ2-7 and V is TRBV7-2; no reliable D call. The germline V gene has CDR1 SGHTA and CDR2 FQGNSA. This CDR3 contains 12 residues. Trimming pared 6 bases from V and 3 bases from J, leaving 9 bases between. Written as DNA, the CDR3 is TGTGCCAGCAGTGATAGTGGCTACGAGCAGTACTTC. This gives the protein CASSDSGYEQYF.

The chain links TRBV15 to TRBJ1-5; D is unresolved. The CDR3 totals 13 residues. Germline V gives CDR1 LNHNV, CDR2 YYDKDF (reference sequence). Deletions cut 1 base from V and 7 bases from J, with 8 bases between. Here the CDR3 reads CATSRAPGQPQHF. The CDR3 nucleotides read TGTGCCACCAGCAGAGCCCCGGGGCAGCCCCAGCATTTT. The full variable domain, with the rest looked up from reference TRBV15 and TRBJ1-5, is DAMVIQNPRYQVTQFGKPVTLSCSQTLNHNVMYWYQQKSSQAPKLLFHYYDKDFNNEADTPDNFQSRRPNTSFCFLDIRSPGLGDTAMYLCATSRAPGQPQHFGDGTRLSIL.

Here the CDR3 reads CASSHKTGGITEAFF. The DNA for the CDR3 is TGTGCCAGCAGCCATAAGACAGGGGGAATCACTGAAGCTTTCTTT. V is TRBV7-9 and J is TRBJ1-1, with 9 nucleotides matching TRBD1. The CDR3 covers 15 residues. With 5 bases clipped from V and 4 bases from J, the junction kept 8 bases outside the gene matches. Germline CDR1 is SEHNR and CDR2 is FQNEAQ (reference sequence).

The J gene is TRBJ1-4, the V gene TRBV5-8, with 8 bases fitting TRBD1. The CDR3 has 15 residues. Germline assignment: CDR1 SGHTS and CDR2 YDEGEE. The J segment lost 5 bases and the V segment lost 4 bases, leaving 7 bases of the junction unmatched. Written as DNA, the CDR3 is TGTGCCAGCAGCGGATCAGGGGGCGGGAATGAAAAACTGTTTTTT. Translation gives CASSGSGGGNEKLFF.